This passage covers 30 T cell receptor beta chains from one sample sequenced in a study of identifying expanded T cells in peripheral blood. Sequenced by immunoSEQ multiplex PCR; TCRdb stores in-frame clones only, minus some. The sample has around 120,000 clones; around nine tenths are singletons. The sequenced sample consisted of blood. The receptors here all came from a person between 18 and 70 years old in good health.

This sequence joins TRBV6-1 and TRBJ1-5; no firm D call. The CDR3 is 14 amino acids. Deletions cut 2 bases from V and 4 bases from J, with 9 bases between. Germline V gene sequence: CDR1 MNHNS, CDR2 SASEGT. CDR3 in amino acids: CASSESHINQPQHF. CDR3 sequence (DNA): TGTGCCAGCAGTGAATCACATATTAATCAGCCCCAGCATTTT.

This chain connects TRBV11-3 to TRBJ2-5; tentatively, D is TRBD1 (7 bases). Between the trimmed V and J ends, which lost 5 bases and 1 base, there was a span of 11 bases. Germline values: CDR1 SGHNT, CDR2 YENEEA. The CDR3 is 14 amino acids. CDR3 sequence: CASSAGQSQETQYF. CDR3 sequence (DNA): TGTGCCAGCAGCGCGGGACAGAGCCAAGAGACCCAGTACTTC.

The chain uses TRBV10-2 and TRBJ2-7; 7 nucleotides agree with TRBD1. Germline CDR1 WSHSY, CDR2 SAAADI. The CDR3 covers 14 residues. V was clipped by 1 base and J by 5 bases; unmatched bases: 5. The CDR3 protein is CASSEFEGADEQYF. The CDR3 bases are TGCGCCAGCAGTGAGTTTGAGGGGGCGGACGAGCAGTACTTC.

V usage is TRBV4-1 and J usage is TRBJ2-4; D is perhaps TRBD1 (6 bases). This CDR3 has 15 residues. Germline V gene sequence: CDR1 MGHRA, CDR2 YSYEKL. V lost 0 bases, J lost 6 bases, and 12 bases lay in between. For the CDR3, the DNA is TGCGCCAGCAGCCAAGACAGGGGTTTCGGAAACATTCAGTACTTC. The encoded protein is CASSQDRGFGNIQYF.

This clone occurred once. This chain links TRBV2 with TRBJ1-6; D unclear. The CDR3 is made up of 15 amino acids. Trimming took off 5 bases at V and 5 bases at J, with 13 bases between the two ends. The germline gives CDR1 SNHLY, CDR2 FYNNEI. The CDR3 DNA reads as TGTGCCAGCAGTATCTCCCAGCGAAATAATTCACCCCTCCACTTT. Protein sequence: CASSISQRNNSPLHF.

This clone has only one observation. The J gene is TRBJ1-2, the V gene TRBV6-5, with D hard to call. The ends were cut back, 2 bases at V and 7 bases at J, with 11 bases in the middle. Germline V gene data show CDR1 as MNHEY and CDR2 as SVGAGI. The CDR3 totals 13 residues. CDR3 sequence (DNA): TGTGCCAGCAGTTACGGGGTTTCAGGTGGCTACACCTTC. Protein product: CASSYGVSGGYTF.

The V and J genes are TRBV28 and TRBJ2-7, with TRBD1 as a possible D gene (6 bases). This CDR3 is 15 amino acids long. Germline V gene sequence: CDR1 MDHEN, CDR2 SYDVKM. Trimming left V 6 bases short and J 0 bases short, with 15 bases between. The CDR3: CASRNRDASSYEQYF. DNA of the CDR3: TGTGCCAGCAGGAACAGGGACGCGAGCTCCTACGAGCAGTACTTC.

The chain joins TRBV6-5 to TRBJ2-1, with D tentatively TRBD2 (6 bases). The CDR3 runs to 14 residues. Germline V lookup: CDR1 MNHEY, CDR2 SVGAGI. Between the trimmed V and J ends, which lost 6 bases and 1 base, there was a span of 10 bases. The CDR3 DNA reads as TGTGCCAGCAGGCTAGCGTCTTCCTACAATGAGCAGTTCTTC. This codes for CASRLASSYNEQFF.

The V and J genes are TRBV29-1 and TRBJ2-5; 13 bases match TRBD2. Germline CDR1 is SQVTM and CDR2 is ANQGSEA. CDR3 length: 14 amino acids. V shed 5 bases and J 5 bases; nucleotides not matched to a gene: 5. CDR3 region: CSVKGTSGAETQYF. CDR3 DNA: TGCAGCGTTAAAGGGACTAGCGGGGCTGAGACCCAGTACTTC.

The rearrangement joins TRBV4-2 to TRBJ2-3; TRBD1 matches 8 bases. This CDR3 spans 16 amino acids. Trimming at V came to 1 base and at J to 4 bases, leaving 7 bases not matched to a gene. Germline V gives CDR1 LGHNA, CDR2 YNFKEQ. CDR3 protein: CASSQAAGGASDTQYF. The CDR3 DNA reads TGTGCCAGCAGCCAAGCCGCAGGGGGCGCGTCAGATACGCAGTATTTT.

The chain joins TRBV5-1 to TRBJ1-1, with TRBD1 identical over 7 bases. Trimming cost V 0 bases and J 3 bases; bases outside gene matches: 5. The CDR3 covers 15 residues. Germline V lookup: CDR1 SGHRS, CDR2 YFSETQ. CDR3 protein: CASSLGQGGYTEAFF. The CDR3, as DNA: TGCGCCAGCAGCTTGGGACAGGGTGGGTACACTGAAGCTTTCTTT.

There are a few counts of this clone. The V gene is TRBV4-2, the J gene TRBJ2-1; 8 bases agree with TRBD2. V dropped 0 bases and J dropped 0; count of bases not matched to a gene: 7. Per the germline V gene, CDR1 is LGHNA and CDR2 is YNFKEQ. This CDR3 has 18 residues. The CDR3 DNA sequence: TGTGCCAGCAGCCAAGATTTCCTAGCGGGTAACTCCTACAATGAGCAGTTCTTC. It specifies CASSQDFLAGNSYNEQFF.

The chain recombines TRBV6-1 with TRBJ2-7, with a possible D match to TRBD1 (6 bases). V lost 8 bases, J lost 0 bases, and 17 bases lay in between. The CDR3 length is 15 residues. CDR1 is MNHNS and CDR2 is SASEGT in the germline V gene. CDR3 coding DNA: TGTGCCAGCCGGCTCCCTGCAGGGGTCTCCTACGAGCAGTACTTC. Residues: CASRLPAGVSYEQYF.

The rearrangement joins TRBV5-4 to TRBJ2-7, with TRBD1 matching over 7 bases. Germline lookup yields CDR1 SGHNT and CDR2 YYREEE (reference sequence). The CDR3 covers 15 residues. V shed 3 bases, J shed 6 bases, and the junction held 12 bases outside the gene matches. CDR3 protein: CASSSTARQGTEQYF. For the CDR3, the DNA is TGTGCCAGCAGCTCCACGGCCCGACAGGGTACCGAGCAGTACTTC.

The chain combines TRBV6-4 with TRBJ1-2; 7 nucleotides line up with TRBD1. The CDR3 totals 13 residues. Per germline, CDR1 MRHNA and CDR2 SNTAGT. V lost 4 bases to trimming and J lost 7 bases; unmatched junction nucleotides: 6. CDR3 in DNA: TGTGCCAGCAGTGGAGGGACAGCTTCTGGCTACACCTTC. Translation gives CASSGGTASGYTF.

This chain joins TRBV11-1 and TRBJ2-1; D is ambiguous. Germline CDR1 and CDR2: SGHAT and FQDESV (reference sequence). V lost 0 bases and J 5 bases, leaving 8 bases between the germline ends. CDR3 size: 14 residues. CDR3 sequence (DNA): TGTGCCAGCAGCTTAGCGCATCGAGACAATGAGCAGTTCTTC. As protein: CASSLAHRDNEQFF.

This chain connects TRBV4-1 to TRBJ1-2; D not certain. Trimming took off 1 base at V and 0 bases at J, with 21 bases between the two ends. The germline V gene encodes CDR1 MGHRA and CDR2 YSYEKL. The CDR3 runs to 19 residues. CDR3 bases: TGCGCCAGCAGCCAAGTCCCCGTAATTACGGGCCAGGCTAACTATGGCTACACCTTC. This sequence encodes CASSQVPVITGQANYGYTF.

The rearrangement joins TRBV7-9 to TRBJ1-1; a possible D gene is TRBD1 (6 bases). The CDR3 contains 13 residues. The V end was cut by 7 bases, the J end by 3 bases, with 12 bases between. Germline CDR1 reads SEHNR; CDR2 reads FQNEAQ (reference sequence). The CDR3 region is CASTIGGHTEAFF. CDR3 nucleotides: TGTGCCAGCACTATTGGGGGGCACACTGAAGCTTTCTTT.

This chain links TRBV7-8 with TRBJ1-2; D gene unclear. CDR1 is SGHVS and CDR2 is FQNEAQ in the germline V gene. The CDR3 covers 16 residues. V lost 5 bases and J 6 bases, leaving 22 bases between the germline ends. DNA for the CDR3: TGTGCCAGCAGCATGAGGAGGGCGATGGGGTTAGATGGCTACACCTTC. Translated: CASSMRRAMGLDGYTF.

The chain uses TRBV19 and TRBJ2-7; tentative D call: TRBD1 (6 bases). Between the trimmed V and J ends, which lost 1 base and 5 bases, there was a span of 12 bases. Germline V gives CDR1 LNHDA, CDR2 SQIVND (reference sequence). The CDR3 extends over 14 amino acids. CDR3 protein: CASSIGHSGDEQYF. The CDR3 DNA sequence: TGTGCCAGTAGTATAGGGCATTCAGGGGACGAGCAGTACTTC.

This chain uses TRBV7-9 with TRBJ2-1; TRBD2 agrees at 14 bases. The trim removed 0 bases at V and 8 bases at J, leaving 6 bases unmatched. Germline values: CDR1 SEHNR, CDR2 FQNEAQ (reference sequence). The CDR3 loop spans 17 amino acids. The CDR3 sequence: CASSLAGTSGGLDEQFF. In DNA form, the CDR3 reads TGTGCCAGCAGCTTAGCGGGGACTAGCGGGGGTCTTGATGAGCAGTTCTTC.

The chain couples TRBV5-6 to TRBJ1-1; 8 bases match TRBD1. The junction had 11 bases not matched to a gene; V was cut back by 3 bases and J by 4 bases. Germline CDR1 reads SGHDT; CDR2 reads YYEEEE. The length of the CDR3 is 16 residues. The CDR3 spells CASSSWTGQGATEAFF. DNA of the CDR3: TGTGCCAGCAGCTCTTGGACAGGGCAGGGGGCCACTGAAGCTTTCTTT.

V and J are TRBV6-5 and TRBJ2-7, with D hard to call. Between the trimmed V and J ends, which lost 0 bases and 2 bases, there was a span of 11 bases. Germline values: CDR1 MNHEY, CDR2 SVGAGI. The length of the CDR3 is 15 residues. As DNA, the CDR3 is TGTGCCAGCAGTTACTCGGGCCTTTCGCCCTACGAGCAGTACTTC. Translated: CASSYSGLSPYEQYF.

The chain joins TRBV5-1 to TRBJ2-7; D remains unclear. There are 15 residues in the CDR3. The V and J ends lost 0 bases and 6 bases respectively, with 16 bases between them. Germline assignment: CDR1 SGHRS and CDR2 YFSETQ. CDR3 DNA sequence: TGCGCCAGCAGCTTGGCGTCAGGTGGGTTCTCCGAGCAGTACTTC. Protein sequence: CASSLASGGFSEQYF.

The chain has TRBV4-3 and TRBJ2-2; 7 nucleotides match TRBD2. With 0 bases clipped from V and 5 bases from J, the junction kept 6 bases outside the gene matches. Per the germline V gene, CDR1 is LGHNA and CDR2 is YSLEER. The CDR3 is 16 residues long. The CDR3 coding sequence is TGCGCCAGCAGCCAAGATATGGGGGGGGAGACCGGGGAGCTGTTTTTT. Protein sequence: CASSQDMGGETGELFF.

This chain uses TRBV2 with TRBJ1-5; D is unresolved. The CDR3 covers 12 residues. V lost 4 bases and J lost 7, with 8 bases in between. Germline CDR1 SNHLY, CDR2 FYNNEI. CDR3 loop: CASSVPDQPQHF. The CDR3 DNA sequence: TGTGCCAGCAGTGTTCCGGACCAGCCCCAGCATTTT.

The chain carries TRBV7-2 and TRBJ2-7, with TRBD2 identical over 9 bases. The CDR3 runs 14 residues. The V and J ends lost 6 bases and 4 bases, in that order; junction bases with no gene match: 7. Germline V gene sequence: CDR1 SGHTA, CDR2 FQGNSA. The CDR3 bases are TGTGCCAGCAGTTATCTAGCGGGGCCGTACGAGCAGTACTTC. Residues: CASSYLAGPYEQYF.

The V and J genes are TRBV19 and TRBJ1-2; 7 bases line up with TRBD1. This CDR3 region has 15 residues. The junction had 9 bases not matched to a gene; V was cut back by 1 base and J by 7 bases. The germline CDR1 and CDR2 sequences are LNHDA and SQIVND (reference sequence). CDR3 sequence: CASSIVYRGSSGYTF. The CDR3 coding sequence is TGTGCCAGTAGTATAGTTTACAGGGGTTCTTCTGGCTACACCTTC.

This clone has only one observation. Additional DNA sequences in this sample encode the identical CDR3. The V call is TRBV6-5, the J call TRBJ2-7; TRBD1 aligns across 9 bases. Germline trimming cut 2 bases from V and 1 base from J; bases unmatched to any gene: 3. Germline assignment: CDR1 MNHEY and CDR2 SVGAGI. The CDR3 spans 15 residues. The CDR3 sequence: CASSYGTGPSYEQYF. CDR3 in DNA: TGTGCCAGCAGTTACGGGACAGGGCCGTCCTACGAGCAGTACTTC.

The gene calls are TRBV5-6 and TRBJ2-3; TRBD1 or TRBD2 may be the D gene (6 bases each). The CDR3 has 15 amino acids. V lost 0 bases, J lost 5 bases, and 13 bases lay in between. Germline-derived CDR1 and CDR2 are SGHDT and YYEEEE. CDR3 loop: CASSLGRGAGDTQYF. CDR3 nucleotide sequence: TGTGCCAGCAGCTTGGGAAGGGGGGCGGGAGATACGCAGTATTTT. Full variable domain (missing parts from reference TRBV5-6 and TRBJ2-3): DAGVTQSPTHLIKTRGQQVTLRCSPKSGHDTVSWYQQALGQGPQFIFQYYEEEERQRGNFPDRFSGHQFPNYSSELNVNALLLGDSALYLCASSLGRGAGDTQYFGPGTRLTVL.